This TCR beta chain is drawn from a study of T cell responses to AZD1222 COVID-19 vaccine (dated by TCRdb to the early 2020s). With regard to the full study: A total of 233 trial participants underwent TCR sequencing, of whom 207 had received two doses of AZD1222 and 26 had received two doses of the MenACWY control vaccine. Trial participants were enrolled into age subgroups of 18-55, 56-69 and 70-plus years, which contained about 150, 27 and 61 TCR-sequenced participants, respectively.

In light of the paper, this sample's time point label describes: baseline before first vaccination. The label giving this sample's treatment or condition can be read as: meningococcal conjugate vaccine given as trial control. Vaccinee samples came from UK trials COV001 and COV002, including a single-blind randomized controlled phase 2/3 trial of AZD1222 (ChAdOx1 nCoV-19) in healthy adults. For TCRbeta chain sequencing, PBMC samples from trial participants were taken at day 0 and at day 28 after the second dose. On the study overall, not on this receptor specifically: In the small 56-69-year group, the increase in depth fell short of significance, most likely because of low power. Because no day 14 peak-response samples were available, repertoires were characterized only after the peak T cell response. Participants were mostly white British, with more females than males. The authors suggested clonal diversity may have been underestimated. Vaccine-associated CD4 TCRs spanned the whole spike protein, with dominant responses in regions 160-218 and 743-854. Conclusions about previously exposed vaccinees were limited because only six AZD1222 recipients were SARS-CoV-2 seropositive at baseline. A significant rise in spike-specific TCR breadth and depth was observed after two AZD1222 doses relative to day 0 and relative to MenACWY recipients. Epitopes outside the regions mutated in the B.1.351 and B.1.1.7 variants were reportedly recognized by nearly half of the unique spike-specific TCRs.

The CDR3 regions of human TCRbeta chains were analyzed by immunosequencing. The authors processed their data as follows. Repertoire TCRs were matched against a reference library of SARS-CoV-2-specific TCRs generated with the MIRA antigen-specificity platform. Breadth was defined as the fraction of unique TCRs that were SARS-CoV-2-associated, and depth was defined as the fraction of total T cells that were SARS-CoV-2-associated. Each spike-specific TCR was assigned to its reactive spike region and to a CD4 or CD8 class using the MIRA data. Log10-transformed breadth and depth values were compared by one-way ANOVA with Sidak's multiple comparisons tests. What TCRdb holds here is the immuneACCESS table cut down to in-frame rearrangements. Part of the clones is not present; checked against another copy, under half of the missing clones reflect an unresolved V gene, and the others are unexplained. Clone size and the V and J calls come from that table; the DNA yielded D and trimming. For this sample there are tens of thousands of clones; roughly 90% appear just once. In total, the top ten clones hold approximately 4.5% of the sample.

Concerning this clone: The clone's antigen remains unknown. It has no much larger one-base neighbor in the sample; base qualities were not kept.

The CDR3 runs 17 amino acids, cysteine and phenylalanine included. Just CDR3 DNA is preserved here, 51 bases in frame from base 1. Trimming takes 5 bases off V and 1 base off J; junction bases not matched to a gene: 11. The germline V gene specifies SGHVS as CDR1 and FQNEAQ as CDR2. This specimen consisted of peripheral blood, obtained on day 0 of MenACWY control vaccination. This sequence uses TRBV7-8 and TRBJ2-7; 10 central nucleotides agree with TRBD2. This sequence originates from an adult in good health. At the DNA level, the sequence is TGTGCCAGCAGCCGACCTCGGGCTAGCGGGAGATCCTACGAGCAGTACTTC. It is translated as CASSRPRASGRSYEQYF.